This entry concerns a single T cell receptor beta chain. Its antigen is not identified. V shed 5 bases and J shed 2 bases, with 10 bases lying between them. The CDR3 loop spans 14 amino acids. The germline gives CDR1 KGHDR, CDR2 SFDVKD. The data belong to a study of T cells after yellow fever vaccination. Whole-study findings and limits: Post-booster repertoires again held most primary-vaccination clones (roughly 96% CD4, about 88% CD8).

TCRdb redid the calling of the 5' RACE reads with MiXCR, one entry per CDR3 protein. The sample yields about 550,000 distinct CDR3 sequences, over 15% seen once. Sequenced material: PBMCs, taken 15 days after the yellow fever booster vaccination. The clonotype originates from a man younger than 45 who received the YFV17D yellow fever vaccine. V and J are TRBV24-1 and TRBJ2-3; D is perhaps TRBD1 (5 bases). CDR3 nucleotides: TGTGCCACCAGTGGAGCAGGGCACACAGATACGCAGTATTTT. Translation gives CATSGAGHTDTQYF.